This TCR beta chain was sequenced during a study of sequential checkpoint blockade in melanoma. For the study at large: Patients were randomized 1:1 to nivolumab-then-ipilimumab or ipilimumab-then-nivolumab first-line. Each arm's sequence ended with maintenance nivolumab.

Trimming left V 0 bases short and J 3 bases short, with 8 bases between. The CDR3 extends over 15 amino acids. The V gene's germline CDR1 is MGHRA and CDR2 YSYEKL. The data were produced by immunoSEQ multiplex PCR, yet TCRdb's version contains in-frame clones alone and is incomplete. The sample shows more than 9,500 clones, about 65% of them seen only once. Described treatment: randomized to nivolumab then ipilimumab (arm A) or the reverse (arm B). No patient had prior DNA-damaging chemotherapy. The sequences come from CD8+ T cells sorted from blood (inferred from file names), collected from a patient given nivolumab and ipilimumab in sequence. The receptor was isolated from a human donor with melanoma. The chain joins TRBV4-1 to TRBJ1-4; D is ambiguous. CDR3 in DNA: TGCGCCAGCAGCCAAGATACGGTTGCTAATGAAAAACTGTTTTTT. Translated: CASSQDTVANEKLFF.